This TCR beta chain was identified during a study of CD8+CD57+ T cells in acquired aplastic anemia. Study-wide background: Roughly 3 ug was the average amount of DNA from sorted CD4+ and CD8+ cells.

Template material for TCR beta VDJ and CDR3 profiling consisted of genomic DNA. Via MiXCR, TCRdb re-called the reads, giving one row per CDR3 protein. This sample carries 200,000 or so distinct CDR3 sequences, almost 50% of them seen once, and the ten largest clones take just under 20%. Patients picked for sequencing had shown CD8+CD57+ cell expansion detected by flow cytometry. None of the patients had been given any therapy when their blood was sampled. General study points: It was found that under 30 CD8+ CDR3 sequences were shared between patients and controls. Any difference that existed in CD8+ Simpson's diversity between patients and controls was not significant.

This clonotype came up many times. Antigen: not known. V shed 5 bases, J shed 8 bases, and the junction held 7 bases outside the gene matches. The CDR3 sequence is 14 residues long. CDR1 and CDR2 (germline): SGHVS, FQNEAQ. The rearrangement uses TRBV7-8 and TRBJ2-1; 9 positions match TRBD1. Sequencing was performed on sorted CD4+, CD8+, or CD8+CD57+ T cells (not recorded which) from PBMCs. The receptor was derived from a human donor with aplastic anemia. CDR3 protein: CASSPRTGAYEQFF. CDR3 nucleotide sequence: TGTGCCAGCAGCCCGAGGACAGGGGCCTATGAGCAGTTCTTC. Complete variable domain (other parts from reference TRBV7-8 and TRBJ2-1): GAGVSQSPRYKVAKRGQDVALRCDPISGHVSLFWYQQALGQGPEFLTYFQNEAQLDKSGLPSDRFFAERPEGSVSTLKIQRTQQEDSAVYLCASSPRTGAYEQFFGPGTRLTVL.